The 25 T cell receptor beta chains presented below share a single source sample, sequenced in a study of T cells in Graves' hyperthyroidism and ophthalmopathy. It was RNA transcripts that yielded the amplified TCR beta CDR3 regions. TCR CDR3 regions were first amplified by RT-PCR with HTBI primers. TCRdb reanalysed the multiplex PCR reads using MiXCR and keeps one entry per CDR3 protein. The table lists 240,000 or so distinct CDR3 sequences, less than 20% of them singletons. Input material: blood. The receptors were sampled from a woman aged 18-35 years with Graves' ophthalmopathy.

The sample holds many counts of this clonotype. The chain recombines TRBV6-1 with TRBJ2-7; D may be TRBD2 (5 bases). There are 12 residues in the CDR3. The germline V and J ends were trimmed by 5 bases and 7 bases, with 12 bases remaining between them. Germline V gene sequence: CDR1 MNHNS, CDR2 SASEGT. CDR3 sequence: CASSWGDGEQYF. In nucleotides, the CDR3 is TGTGCCAGCAGTTGGGGAGATGGGGAGCAGTACTTC.

The V call is TRBV9, the J call TRBJ2-5; TRBD1 agrees at 10 bases. There are 16 residues in the CDR3. CDR1 and CDR2 from the germline V gene are SGDLS and YYNGEE. J was trimmed by 5 bases and V by 2 bases; bases with no gene match: 9. CDR3 in amino acids: CASSVAGTGVGETQYF. The CDR3 bases are TGTGCCAGCAGCGTCGCCGGGACAGGGGTAGGGGAGACCCAGTACTTC.

This clonotype has a count of ten or more. The chain joins TRBV14 to TRBJ1-1, with D hard to call. Germline V CDR1 and CDR2: SGHDN, FVKESK. CDR3 size: 15 residues. The V end lost 0 bases, the J end lost 1 base, and 9 bases lay between the germline ends. This chain's CDR3 is CASSQDRSGNTEAFF. CDR3 nucleotides: TGTGCCAGCAGCCAAGATCGGAGCGGGAACACTGAAGCTTTCTTT.

The chain recombines TRBV18 with TRBJ2-1; D ambiguous. This CDR3 has 12 amino acids. V was cut by 6 bases and J by 8 bases, with 11 bases left in between. CDR1 and CDR2 (germline): KGHSH, LQKENI. This CDR3 reads CASSQMGYEQFF. The CDR3 bases are TGTGCCAGCTCTCAGATGGGATATGAGCAGTTCTTC.

This clonotype occurred many times. The genes are TRBV6-2 or TRBV6-3 and TRBJ2-7; tentative D call: TRBD2 (6 bases). V lost 2 bases and J 0 bases, leaving 14 bases between the germline ends. The CDR3 contains 16 residues. Germline V gene lookup returns CDR1 MNHEY and CDR2 SVGEGT. The CDR3 loop reads CASSYPLAYNSYEQYF. The CDR3 region has the DNA TGTGCCAGCAGTTACCCTCTAGCGTATAACTCCTACGAGCAGTACTTC.

This clonotype was detected only a few times. This rearrangement joins TRBV6-2 or TRBV6-3 to TRBJ2-5; 10 positions match TRBD1. Germline V lookup: CDR1 MNHEY, CDR2 SVGEGT. This CDR3 contains 13 residues. The junction had 4 bases not matched to a gene; V was cut back by 5 bases and J by 7 bases. The CDR3 loop is CASSGQGGGTQYF. The CDR3 DNA follows: TGTGCCAGCAGTGGACAGGGGGGAGGGACCCAGTACTTC.

This clonotype appeared many times. The chain links TRBV6-2 or TRBV6-3 to TRBJ2-7, with D perhaps matching TRBD1 or TRBD2 (5 bases each). Germline V gene sequence: CDR1 MNHEY, CDR2 SVGEGT. This CDR3 has 15 amino acids. With 6 bases removed from V and 3 bases from J, the gap between germline ends came to 18 bases. CDR3 loop: CASRGHRGPLYEQYF. CDR3 DNA: TGTGCCAGCAGGGGCCACCGGGGACCACTCTACGAGCAGTACTTC.

This clonotype has ten or more counts. V usage is TRBV28 and J usage is TRBJ1-2; D possibly corresponds to TRBD1 (5 bases). V lost 7 bases and J 4 bases, leaving 16 bases between the germline ends. Germline CDR1 reads MDHEN; CDR2 reads SYDVKM. This CDR3 has 14 amino acids. CDR3 region: CASIPSTDIYGYTF. The DNA for the CDR3 is TGTGCCAGCATCCCTTCGACAGACATCTATGGCTACACCTTC.

The chain recombines TRBV28 with TRBJ2-1; TRBD1 might be the D (5 bases). The germline gives CDR1 MDHEN, CDR2 SYDVKM. Trimming left V 0 bases short and J 9 bases short, with 15 bases between. The CDR3 covers 15 residues. CDR3 sequence: CASSLWAGYCCEQFF. The CDR3 region has the DNA TGTGCCAGCAGTTTATGGGCAGGGTACTGCTGTGAGCAGTTCTTC. Using reference TRBV28 and TRBJ2-1 for the parts outside the CDR3, the full variable domain is DVKVTQSSRYLVKRTGEKVFLECVQDMDHENMFWYRQDPGLGLRLIYFSYDVKMKEKGDIPEGYSVSREKKERFSLILESASTNQTSMYLCASSLWAGYCCEQFFGPGTRLTVL.

This clonotype was counted at least ten times. The rearrangement joins TRBV18 to TRBJ1-6; possible D gene TRBD1, 6 bases. This CDR3 is 17 amino acids long. In germline, CDR1 is KGHSH, CDR2 LQKENI. V was shortened by 3 bases and J by 6 bases, with 18 bases between the two germline ends. The CDR3 DNA follows: TGTGCCAGCTCACCCACGACGGAAACAGGGAGTAATTCACCCCTCCACTTT. This gives the protein CASSPTTETGSNSPLHF.

This clonotype was seen only a few times. This may stem from a read error, because a much larger clone lies one nucleotide away. The chain recombines TRBV3-1 with TRBJ1-5; possible D gene TRBD1, 6 bases. CDR3 length: 14 amino acids. Germline-derived CDR1 and CDR2 are LGHDT and YNNKEL (reference sequence). This CDR3 reads CASSPDSLRQPRHF. The DNA of the CDR3 is TGTGCCAGCAGCCCGGACAGTTTGAGGCAGCCCCGGCATTTT.

This rearrangement joins TRBV4-2 to TRBJ2-1, with D possibly TRBD2 on 6 matching bases. In germline, CDR1 is LGHNA, CDR2 YNFKEQ. V gave up 0 bases and J gave up 3 bases, with 15 bases separating them. CDR3 length: 17 amino acids. CDR3 sequence: CASSQETRGDFYNEQFF. The CDR3 nucleotides read TGTGCCAGCAGCCAAGAAACGCGCGGGGACTTCTACAATGAGCAGTTCTTC.

This clonotype was seen repeatedly, ten times or more. The CDR3 nucleotides are TGTGCCAGCAGTTTCGAGACACTCTTTCAACAGTACGAGCAGTACTTC. Amino acid sequence: CASSFETLFQQYEQYF. This chain connects TRBV28 to TRBJ2-7; D gene uncertain. This CDR3 is built from 16 residues. Germline CDR1 is MDHEN and CDR2 is SYDVKM. V was shortened by 3 bases and J by 4 bases, with 19 bases between the two germline ends.

This clonotype was seen a few times. V and J are TRBV25-1 and TRBJ1-2; D call uncertain. Germline CDR1 reads MGHDK; CDR2 reads SYGVNS. The V end was cut by 8 bases, the J end by 0 bases, with 13 bases between. The CDR3 runs 14 residues. Written as DNA, the CDR3 is TGTGCCAGCTTCGACGGCGAATCTAACTATGGCTACACCTTC. Encoded protein: CASFDGESNYGYTF.

This clonotype was counted many times. The chain is built from TRBV20-1 and TRBJ2-1; D is perhaps TRBD2 (5 bases). V was clipped by 5 bases and J by 8 bases, with 16 bases between them. Germline lookup yields CDR1 DFQATT and CDR2 SNEGSKA (reference sequence). The CDR3 runs to 13 residues. CDR3 amino acids: CSAQRENGDEQFF. The CDR3 DNA sequence: TGCAGTGCTCAGAGGGAGAACGGCGATGAGCAGTTCTTC.

Many counts were recorded for this clonotype. The gene calls are TRBV11-3 and TRBJ1-5; maybe TRBD1 (5 bases). V was cut by 5 bases and J by 4 bases, with 9 bases left in between. CDR1 is SGHNT and CDR2 is YENEEA in the germline V gene. The CDR3 runs 13 residues. The CDR3 region is CASSDSWNQPQHF. CDR3 nucleotide sequence: TGTGCCAGCAGCGACAGTTGGAATCAGCCCCAGCATTTT.

This clonotype has a count of ten or more. V usage is TRBV29-1 and J usage is TRBJ2-3; TRBD2 agrees at 8 bases. Germline CDR1 reads SQVTM; CDR2 reads ANQGSEA. The J segment lost 5 bases and the V segment lost 2 bases, leaving 9 bases of the junction unmatched. There are 15 residues in the CDR3. CDR3 nucleotide sequence: TGCAGCGTTGAACTCCGGGGGGGTTGGGTAGATACGCAGTATTTT. Translation: CSVELRGGWVDTQYF.

The rearrangement uses TRBV9 and TRBJ2-2; D gene uncertain. The V gene lost 2 bases and the J gene lost 4 bases, with 12 bases spanning the gap. The germline CDR1 and CDR2 sequences are SGDLS and YYNGEE. This CDR3 comprises 15 residues. CDR3 in DNA: TGTGCCAGCAGCGTCAGGCAGGCAGGCACCGGGGAGCTGTTTTTT. Translated, it gives CASSVRQAGTGELFF.

The rearrangement joins TRBV9 to TRBJ1-1; D remains unclear. In germline, CDR1 is SGDLS, CDR2 YYNGEE. V shed 4 bases and J shed 1 base, with 11 bases lying between them. The CDR3 spans 14 residues. CDR3 amino acids: CASSLKGSNTEAFF. The CDR3 DNA is TGTGCCAGCAGCTTAAAAGGATCGAACACTGAAGCTTTCTTT.

This clonotype was recorded a few times. A much larger clone differs from this one at a single base, so this may be a read error. This chain uses TRBV11-3 with TRBJ1-4; TRBD1 is a possible D gene (5 bases). The CDR3 covers 18 residues. The germline V gene has CDR1 SGHNT and CDR2 YENEEA. The CDR3 DNA reads as TGTGCCAGCAGCTTACCCCCTTCAGGGTATCCAACTAATGAAAAACTGGTTTTT. It translates to CASSLPPSGYPTNEKLVF.

There are many counts of this clonotype. The chain recombines TRBV30 with TRBJ1-3; 9 bases match TRBD1. With 5 bases clipped from V and 6 bases from J, the junction kept 5 bases outside the gene matches. The CDR3 totals 13 residues. Germline V CDR1 and CDR2: GTSNPN, SVGIG (reference sequence). CDR3 protein: CAWWRQGENTIYF. The CDR3 DNA reads as TGTGCCTGGTGGAGACAGGGGGAAAACACCATATATTTT.

This clonotype was observed at least ten times. CDR3 loop: CSAIQALTGELFF. The CDR3 DNA sequence: TGCAGTGCTATACAGGCGCTCACCGGGGAGCTGTTTTTT. The rearrangement joins TRBV20-1 to TRBJ2-2, with D tentatively TRBD1 (5 bases). Germline V CDR1 and CDR2: DFQATT, SNEGSKA (reference sequence). Trimming left V 4 bases short and J 4 bases short, with 10 bases between. CDR3 size: 13 residues.

Many counts were recorded for this clonotype. The rearrangement uses TRBV27 and TRBJ1-2; 7 nucleotides match TRBD1. V lost 3 bases and J lost 6; bases outside the gene matches: 4. The germline gives CDR1 MNHEY, CDR2 SMNVEV (reference sequence). This CDR3 region has 13 residues. The CDR3 bases are TGTGCCAGCAGTTTCGAGAGGGGGCATGGCTACACCTTC. This sequence encodes CASSFERGHGYTF.

This clonotype was detected ten times or more. J is TRBJ2-7 and V is TRBV12-3 or TRBV12-4, with 7 bases aligning to TRBD1. This CDR3 contains 14 residues. J was trimmed by 3 bases and V by 5 bases; bases with no gene match: 7. The CDR3 DNA sequence: TGTGCCAGCAGTGACGACAGGGAATTCTACGAGCAGTACTTC. Residues: CASSDDREFYEQYF.

The chain uses TRBV19 and TRBJ1-5; no firm D call. V was clipped by 6 bases and J by 2 bases, with 14 bases between them. The length of the CDR3 is 15 residues. Germline CDR1 LNHDA, CDR2 SQIVND (reference sequence). Here the CDR3 reads CASRARGLGNQPQHF. CDR3 DNA: TGTGCCAGTAGGGCACGAGGTTTGGGCAATCAGCCCCAGCATTTT.